The clone carrying this TCR beta chain was found many times. Trimming took 6 bases from V and 12 from J; bases not matched to a gene: 14. The CDR3 totals 14 residues. Germline V gene lookup returns CDR1 WSHSY and CDR2 SAAADI. These data originate in a study of human T cells and chemical hapten exposure. MiXCR was run by TCRdb on the RACE reads, yielding one entry per CDR3 protein. The sample shows around 95,000 distinct CDR3 sequences, 10% to 13% of them seen only once. Indicated time point: pre-sensitization, week 0. Treatment defined: therapeutic diphenylcyclopropenone sensitization with weekly scalp DPC.

The receptor was derived from a woman aged 55-75 years with alopecia areata. Some clones in this sample may be carry-over from other donors' samples. The V call is TRBV10-2, the J call TRBJ2-1; TRBD2 agrees at 7 bases. The sample in question was whole blood, obtained in connection with sensitization to the hapten diphenylcyclopropenone (DPC). CDR3: CASSLRSGGGVQFF. CDR3 nucleotide sequence: TGCGCCAGCAGCTTACGGTCGGGGGGAGGGGTGCAGTTCTTC.